The 30 T cell receptor beta chains below all came from one sample that was sequenced in a study of T cells expressing NK-cell markers. TCRdb reprocessed the 5' RACE reads and reports one entry per CDR3 protein, with no DNA. The repertoire table contains 400,000 to 450,000 distinct CDR3 sequences. Source material: blood T cells: a sorted CD56 or NKG2C T cell subset, CD4+ or CD8+ T cells, or bulk PBMC T cells (not recorded which). These receptors originate from a woman aged 18-69 years in good health.

The V call is TRBV11-2, the J call TRBJ2-1; TCRdb picks TRBD1, but there is no DNA to check that call. Per germline, CDR1 SGHAT and CDR2 FQNNGV. The CDR3 loop spans 19 amino acids. This CDR3 reads CASSPKTPGRYDPYNEQFF.

The gene calls are TRBV7-9 and TRBJ1-5; TCRdb gives TRBD1 as the D gene, but with no DNA this cannot be confirmed. CDR3 size: 14 residues. CDR1 is SEHNR and CDR2 is FQNEAQ in the germline V gene (reference sequence). CDR3 loop: CASSDRTGVQPQHF.

J is TRBJ2-3 and V is TRBV15; TCRdb's D call of TRBD2 is untestable without DNA. This CDR3 spans 15 amino acids. Looked up from germline, CDR1 is LNHNV and CDR2 is YYDKDF (reference sequence). The CDR3 reads CATSRGGASTDTQYF.

V is TRBV4-3 and J is TRBJ2-3; the D gene TCRdb calls, TRBD1, cannot be checked with no DNA. The germline gives CDR1 LGHNA, CDR2 YSLEER. This CDR3 contains 16 residues. The CDR3 is CASSLRAGGGADTQYF.

The chain joins TRBV7-2 to TRBJ2-3; the D gene TCRdb calls, TRBD1, cannot be checked with no DNA. CDR1 and CDR2 (germline): SGHTA, FQGNSA. The CDR3 is made up of 15 amino acids. The CDR3 region is CASSLIWGSADTQYF.

The V gene is TRBV7-2, the J gene TRBJ2-7; TCRdb indicates TRBD1, and absent DNA this call remains unverified. CDR1 is SGHTA and CDR2 is FQGNSA in the germline V gene. CDR3 length: 12 residues. The CDR3 reads CASSFQGTEQYF.

The CDR3 protein is CASSQRRQTGNTIYF. The chain has TRBV14 and TRBJ1-3. The length of the CDR3 is 15 residues. CDR1 and CDR2 from the germline V gene are SGHDN and FVKESK.

The gene calls are TRBV4-3 and TRBJ1-1; TCRdb reports TRBD1, a call that lacks DNA to check it against. CDR3 length: 15 residues. CDR1 LGHNA and CDR2 YSLEER come from the germline V gene. The CDR3 sequence: CASSHPQGAYTEAFF.

J is TRBJ2-3 and V is TRBV7-8; without DNA, the TCRdb call of TRBD2 cannot be checked. Germline V gives CDR1 SGHVS, CDR2 FQNEAQ. The CDR3 has 18 residues. The CDR3: CASSLIASGGAGADTQYF.

The V gene is TRBV12-3 or TRBV12-4, the J gene TRBJ1-3; TCRdb lists TRBD1, though no DNA is available to test this call. CDR3 length equals 16 residues. The CDR3 sequence: CASSPLGLLGGNTIYF.

This chain links TRBV7-9 with TRBJ1-1. Germline V gene data show CDR1 as SEHNR and CDR2 as FQNEAQ (reference sequence). CDR3 size: 16 residues. The CDR3 reads CASSFPFLGGNTEAFF.

The gene calls are TRBV29-1 and TRBJ1-1. CDR3 size: 12 residues. The germline gives CDR1 SQVTM, CDR2 ANQGSEA. The CDR3: CSVGAGYTEAFF.

The chain is built from TRBV19 and TRBJ1-1; absent DNA, TCRdb's TRBD1 call cannot be checked. The CDR3 consists of 15 residues. The germline gives CDR1 LNHDA, CDR2 SQIVND (reference sequence). The CDR3 spells CASIVGDRGKTEAFF.

V usage is TRBV20-1 and J usage is TRBJ1-1; TCRdb proposes TRBD1, but this gene call is untestable without DNA. The CDR3 sequence is 13 residues long. CDR1 is DFQATT, CDR2 SNEGSKA, per germline (reference sequence). This CDR3 is CSAPRDGGSEAFF.

V gene TRBV29-1 combines with J gene TRBJ2-1; TCRdb proposes TRBD2, but this gene call is untestable without DNA. The germline CDR1 and CDR2 sequences are SQVTM and ANQGSEA. The CDR3 length is 15 residues. The CDR3 is CSVEGLAGVGNEQFF.

The chain employs TRBV12-3 or TRBV12-4 and TRBJ2-3; TCRdb indicates TRBD2, and absent DNA this call remains unverified. The CDR3 has 17 residues. CDR3 loop: CASSRPRLAGPGDTQYF.

J is TRBJ1-4 and V is TRBV7-9; TCRdb's D gene call, TRBD1, goes unchecked for lack of DNA. The CDR3 extends over 16 amino acids. Germline CDR1 is SEHNR and CDR2 is FQNEAQ (reference sequence). This CDR3 reads CASRQQGDRPNEKLFF.

The rearrangement joins TRBV18 to TRBJ2-1; TCRdb gives TRBD1 as the D gene, but with no DNA this cannot be confirmed. CDR1 is KGHSH, CDR2 LQKENI, per germline. The CDR3 is made up of 16 amino acids. CDR3: CASSVDRQSSYNEQFF.

This sequence joins TRBV4-3 and TRBJ2-1; the TCRdb D gene call, TRBD2, has no DNA to confirm it. This CDR3 spans 17 amino acids. CDR1 is LGHNA and CDR2 is YSLEER in the germline V gene. CDR3 region: CASSQALSGGAYNEQFF.

The J gene is TRBJ1-6, the V gene TRBV7-9. Per germline, CDR1 SEHNR and CDR2 FQNEAQ (reference sequence). The CDR3 runs 12 residues. CDR3 residues: CASTKLDSPLHF.

This sequence joins TRBV12-3 or TRBV12-4 and TRBJ2-1; TCRdb designates TRBD2, a call that cannot be tested without DNA. The CDR3 length is 15 residues. The CDR3 loop is CASSLEGGRANEQFF.

This sequence joins TRBV7-9 and TRBJ2-5. Germline CDR1 and CDR2: SEHNR and FQNEAQ (reference sequence). CDR3 length equals 14 residues. The CDR3 loop is CASSLPRPPETQYF. Drawing the rest from reference TRBV7-9 and TRBJ2-5, the complete variable domain is DTGVSQNPRHKITKRGQNVTFRCDPISEHNRLYWYRQTLGQGPEFLTYFQNEAQLEKSRLLSDRFSAERPKGSFSTLEIQRTEQGDSAMYLCASSLPRPPETQYFGPGTRLLVL.

V usage is TRBV6-2 or TRBV6-3 and J usage is TRBJ2-1; there is no DNA to check the TCRdb D call of TRBD1. The CDR3 length is 15 residues. In germline, CDR1 is MNHEY, CDR2 SVGEGT. CDR3 amino acids: CASSAAGTGGHEQFF.

The chain employs TRBV18 and TRBJ2-3; checking the TCRdb D call of TRBD2 is not possible without DNA. Germline V lookup: CDR1 KGHSH, CDR2 LQKENI. The CDR3 has 18 amino acids. CDR3: CASSPLEGLRKPTDTQYF.

The gene calls are TRBV11-2 and TRBJ2-5. Per germline, CDR1 SGHAT and CDR2 FQNNGV. The CDR3 loop spans 15 amino acids. CDR3 loop: CASSLFVGVQETQYF.

The CDR3 spells CASSLFHTQYF. The chain couples TRBV12-3 or TRBV12-4 to TRBJ2-3. CDR3 size: 11 residues.

V gene TRBV7-9 combines with J gene TRBJ2-1; as DNA is missing, the TRBD2 call by TCRdb cannot be tested. Germline values: CDR1 SEHNR, CDR2 FQNEAQ (reference sequence). The CDR3 sequence is 13 residues long. The CDR3 sequence: CASSPLAYNEQFF.

V and J are TRBV28 and TRBJ1-1; without DNA, the TCRdb call of TRBD1 cannot be checked. Germline V CDR1 and CDR2: MDHEN, SYDVKM. The CDR3 runs to 13 residues. The CDR3 reads CASIQGRNTEAFF.

The CDR3 is CASSFFAGSYYEQYF. This chain uses TRBV27 with TRBJ2-7; TCRdb designates TRBD2, a call that cannot be tested without DNA. This CDR3 region has 15 residues. Germline values: CDR1 MNHEY, CDR2 SMNVEV (reference sequence).

The V gene is TRBV5-1, the J gene TRBJ2-2; TCRdb reports TRBD2, a call that lacks DNA to check it against. The germline CDR1 and CDR2 sequences are SGHRS and YFSETQ. This CDR3 contains 16 residues. This chain's CDR3 is CASSSHYSGRSLRLFF.